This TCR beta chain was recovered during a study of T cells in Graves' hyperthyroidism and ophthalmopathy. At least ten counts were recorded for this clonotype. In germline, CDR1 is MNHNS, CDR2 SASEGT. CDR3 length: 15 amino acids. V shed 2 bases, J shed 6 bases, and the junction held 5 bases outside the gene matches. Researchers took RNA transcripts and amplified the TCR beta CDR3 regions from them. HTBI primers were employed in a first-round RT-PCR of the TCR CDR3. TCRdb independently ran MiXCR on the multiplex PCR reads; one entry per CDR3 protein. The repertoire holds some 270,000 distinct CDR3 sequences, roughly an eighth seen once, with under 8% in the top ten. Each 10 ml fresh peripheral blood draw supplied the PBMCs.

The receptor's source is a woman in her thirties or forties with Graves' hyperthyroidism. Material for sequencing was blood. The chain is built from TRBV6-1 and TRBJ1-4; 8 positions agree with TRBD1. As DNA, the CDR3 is TGTGCCAGCAGTGAACGGGACAGGCAGGATGAAAAACTGTTTTTT. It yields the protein CASSERDRQDEKLFF.